This is a list of T cell receptor beta chains from one sample in a study of T cells in Graves' hyperthyroidism and ophthalmopathy. TCRdb analysed the multiplex PCR reads with MiXCR anew, one entry per CDR3 protein. The table has hundreds of thousands of distinct CDR3 sequences, around 46% seen once; the top ten hold about 7.8%. The sequencing input was peripheral blood or thyroid tissue (not recorded which). The receptors come from a woman under 30 with Graves' hyperthyroidism. Both conserved end residues are part of each CDR3. Each record gives: J gene, V gene, clone size, D gene, CDR3 protein, CDR3 DNA. The D gene is left open where the match is weak. A row's size may be missing; if present it is once, few, many or a size class.

TRBJ2-7 TRBV10-3 NA TRBD1 CAISDGDRGYYEQYF TGTGCCATCAGTGACGGGGACAGGGGGTACTACGAGCAGTACTTC
TRBJ2-2 TRBV9 NA NA CASSVLASNTGELFF TGTGCCAGCAGTGTATTAGCTTCGAACACCGGGGAGCTGTTTTTT
TRBJ1-5 TRBV24-1 NA NA CATSGEGLETQHF TGTGCCACCAGTGGGGAGGGGTTAGAGACCCAGCATTTT
TRBJ2-7 TRBV7-9 NA NA CASFGGDSYEQYF TGTGCCAGCTTTGGCGGCGACTCCTACGAGCAGTACTTC
TRBJ2-7 TRBV29-1 few NA CSVEILGGSNQGEQYF TGCAGCGTTGAAATTTTAGGGGGGAGTAACCAAGGCGAGCAGTACTTC
TRBJ2-7 TRBV7-6 few TRBD1 CASSSPGQGVGEQYF TGTGCCAGCAGTAGCCCGGGACAGGGGGTGGGCGAGCAGTACTTC
TRBJ1-4 TRBV2 many NA CASSESGIVFF TGTGCCAGCAGTGAATCGGGAATAGTGTTTTTT
TRBJ2-7 TRBV24-1 many NA CATSSAGTYEQYF TGTGCCACCAGCAGTGCAGGAACCTACGAGCAGTACTTC
TRBJ2-6 TRBV19 NA NA CASRYDSEAF TGTGCCAGTAGATATGACAGTGAAGCTTTC
TRBJ2-5 TRBV7-2 NA NA CASSLAWGAETQYF TGTGCCAGCAGTTTGGCTTGGGGAGCAGAGACCCAGTACTTC
TRBJ1-4 TRBV5-5 few TRBD1 CASSFRGTAYEKLFF TGTGCCAGCAGCTTCCGGGGGACAGCTTATGAAAAACTGTTTTTT
TRBJ2-7 TRBV20-1 few TRBD1 CSARRDRVSYEQYF TGCAGTGCTAGACGGGACAGAGTCTCCTACGAGCAGTACTTC
TRBJ2-7 TRBV20-1 NA NA CSARVEGYEQYF TGCAGTGCTAGAGTCGAAGGCTACGAGCAGTACTTC
TRBJ1-2 TRBV7-2 many NA CASSREDRLYGYTF TGTGCCAGCAGCCGGGAGGACAGACTCTATGGCTACACCTTC
TRBJ2-7 TRBV2 once NA CASIAEGRQYF TGTGCCAGCATCGCGGAAGGGAGGCAGTACTTC
TRBJ2-2 TRBV10-1 NA NA CASSETRRTGELFF TGCGCCAGCAGTGAAACCCGAAGGACCGGGGAGCTGTTTTTT
TRBJ2-7 TRBV7-9 many NA CASSPAREGQYF TGTGCCAGCAGCCCTGCACGAGAGGGGCAGTACTTC
TRBJ1-6 TRBV2 NA NA CASSQTGEGSPLHF TGTGCCAGCTCGCAAACCGGGGAAGGTTCACCCCTCCACTTT
TRBJ1-2 TRBV7-9 few NA CASSFVLGNSNYGYTF TGTGCCAGCAGCTTCGTGTTGGGGAACTCTAACTATGGCTACACCTTC
TRBJ1-5 TRBV15 many NA CATSSGVQPQHF TGTGCCACCAGCAGCGGGGTTCAGCCCCAGCATTTT
TRBJ2-7 TRBV15 NA NA CATSSGRSYEQYF TGTGCCACCAGCAGTGGCAGGTCCTACGAGCAGTACTTC
TRBJ2-7 TRBV2 NA TRBD1 CASRRGTGVSYEQYF TGTGCCAGCAGGCGTGGGACAGGGGTGTCCTACGAGCAGTACTTC
TRBJ2-5 TRBV12-5 few NA CASGLRTTGTQYF TGTGCTAGTGGTTTGCGGACCACCGGGACCCAGTACTTC
TRBJ2-2 TRBV24-1 few NA CATSGSSGTITELFF TGTGCCACCAGTGGGTCCAGCGGCACCATTACGGAGCTGTTTTTT
TRBJ1-2 TRBV25-1 NA NA CASSYSGRAVYYGYTF TGTGCCAGCAGTTACTCGGGGCGGGCGGTTTACTATGGCTACACCTTC
TRBJ2-5 TRBV6-5 NA NA CASSEREAGFRPAF TGTGCCAGCAGTGAAAGGGAGGCTGGTTTTAGACCGGCTTTC
TRBJ2-2 TRBV5-4 NA TRBD1 CASSVGQPNTGELFF TGTGCCAGCAGCGTGGGACAGCCAAACACCGGGGAGCTGTTTTTT
TRBJ1-4 TRBV24-1 many NA CATSDSLVGNGEKLFF TGTGCCACCAGTGATTCCCTGGTGGGGAATGGTGAAAAACTGTTTTTT
TRBJ1-5 TRBV29-1 NA NA CSVDMGQPQHF TGCAGCGTTGACATGGGGCAGCCCCAGCATTTT
TRBJ2-5 TRBV20-1 NA TRBD2 CSAFSGTSGQETQYF TGCAGTGCTTTCTCCGGGACTAGCGGGCAAGAGACCCAGTACTTC
TRBJ1-1 TRBV7-9 many TRBD1 CASSPGTGATEAFF TGTGCCAGCAGCCCTGGGACAGGGGCCACTGAAGCTTTCTTT
TRBJ2-2 TRBV2 few NA CASMVARRAGELFF TGTGCCAGCATGGTCGCTCGCCGGGCCGGGGAGCTGTTTTTT
TRBJ1-2 TRBV25-1 NA TRBD1 CASSPGQSYTF TGTGCCAGCTCACCGGGACAGAGCTACACCTTC
TRBJ2-7 TRBV7-6 NA TRBD1 CASSLNRGRSYEQYF TGTGCCAGCAGCCTTAACAGGGGAAGATCCTACGAGCAGTACTTC
TRBJ2-2 TRBV20-1 NA NA CSARDLTGELFF TGCAGTGCTAGAGATCTTACCGGGGAGCTGTTTTTT
TRBJ2-5 TRBV7-9 few NA CASQGGRGTETQYF TGTGCCAGCCAAGGCGGCAGGGGAACGGAGACCCAGTACTTC
TRBJ1-1 TRBV2 NA NA CASRFKAGNTEAFF TGTGCCAGCAGGTTTAAGGCCGGGAACACTGAAGCTTTCTTT
TRBJ1-5 TRBV20-1 NA NA CSAREGDNQPQHF TGCAGTGCTAGGGAAGGAGACAATCAGCCCCAGCATTTT
TRBJ1-2 TRBV4-2 NA NA CASSQDPYGYTF TGTGCCAGCAGCCAAGATCCCTATGGCTACACCTTC
TRBJ2-2 TRBV7-9 NA NA CASSPTTATGELFF TGTGCCAGCAGCCCGACAACAGCCACCGGGGAGCTGTTTTTT
TRBJ2-7 TRBV6-1 NA TRBD2 CASSPGGAAYEQYF TGTGCCAGCAGCCCCGGGGGGGCCGCCTACGAGCAGTACTTC
TRBJ1-4 TRBV2 NA NA CASSETVPNEKLFF TGTGCCAGCAGTGAGACGGTCCCTAATGAAAAACTGTTTTTT
TRBJ1-4 TRBV7-8 many NA CASSVRVATNEKLFF TGTGCCAGCAGCGTACGAGTCGCAACTAATGAAAAACTGTTTTTT
TRBJ1-2 TRBV7-2 NA NA CAGSSTVRNYGYTF TGTGCCGGCAGTTCGACAGTGAGAAACTATGGCTACACCTTC
TRBJ2-5 TRBV29-1 NA NA CSPGQYGTQYF TGCAGCCCTGGACAGTATGGGACCCAGTACTTC
TRBJ2-7 TRBV2 NA TRBD1 CASRSRQGDSYEQYF TGTGCCAGCAGATCCAGACAGGGGGACTCCTACGAGCAGTACTTC